A single sample is the source of the 16 T cell receptor beta chains below, sequenced in a study of beta chain features in type 1 diabetes. As every portion of the isolated RNA was reverse transcribed, the sequencing read expressed TCRB transcripts. Produced via immunoSEQ multiplex PCR; TCRdb's table is partial and in-frame only. The data contain almost 350,000 clones, under 8.5% of them seen just once; the ten biggest clones take up approximately 0.44%. The material sequenced was central memory CD4+ T cells from blood. The receptor set was obtained from a woman in her late teens or twenties in good health.

This clone was detected only a few times. The chain carries TRBV2 and TRBJ2-1; D possibly corresponds to TRBD1 (6 bases). The CDR3 length is 16 residues. V was cut by 4 bases and J by 10 bases, with 23 bases left in between. The germline V gene has CDR1 SNHLY and CDR2 FYNNEI. The CDR3 sequence: CASSGQDSMIFGEQFF. In DNA form, the CDR3 reads TGTGCCAGCAGTGGACAGGATTCAATGATATTCGGGGAGCAGTTCTTC. Full variable domain (rest looked up from reference TRBV2 and TRBJ2-1): EPEVTQTPSHQVTQMGQEVILRCVPISNHLYFYWYRQILGQKVEFLVSFYNNEISEKSEIFDDQFSVERPDGSNFTLKIRSTKLEDSAMYFCASSGQDSMIFGEQFFGPGTRLTVL.

This clone was seen a few times. V gene TRBV5-1 combines with J gene TRBJ2-1; 12 nucleotides agree with TRBD2. The germline V gene has CDR1 SGHRS and CDR2 YFSETQ. V shed 1 base and J 5 bases; nucleotides not matched to a gene: 7. The CDR3 runs 17 residues. The CDR3 coding sequence is TGCGCCAGCAGCTTGTATCCGCGGACTAGCGGGAACAATGAGCAGTTCTTC. Translation: CASSLYPRTSGNNEQFF.

This clone has at least ten counts. CDR3 sequence: CASRLTGQGDLNEQFF. The CDR3 nucleotides read TGTGCCAGCAGACTGACGGGACAGGGAGATCTTAATGAGCAGTTCTTC. This chain connects TRBV4-2 to TRBJ2-1; 9 nucleotides agree with TRBD1. Per the germline V gene, CDR1 is LGHNA and CDR2 is YNFKEQ. Losses at the gene ends were 6 bases for V and 7 bases for J; bases not matched to a gene: 13. The CDR3 spans 16 residues.

This rearrangement joins TRBV5-8 to TRBJ1-1; a possible D gene is TRBD1 (6 bases). Per germline, CDR1 SGHTS and CDR2 YDEGEE. There are 14 residues in the CDR3. V lost 7 bases and J lost 4, with 17 bases in between. CDR3 protein: CASGPRGGATEAFF. In nucleotides, the CDR3 is TGTGCCAGCGGCCCCAGGGGCGGCGCCACTGAAGCTTTCTTT.

The chain has TRBV6-4 and TRBJ2-2; D possibly corresponds to TRBD2 (5 bases). V lost 5 bases, J lost 3 bases, and 10 bases lay in between. CDR1 MRHNA and CDR2 SNTAGT come from the germline V gene. The CDR3 spans 14 residues. Here the CDR3 DNA reads TGTGCCAGCAGTAAACAAGCGGACACCGGGGAGCTGTTTTTT. It is translated as CASSKQADTGELFF.

This clone was counted a few times. The gene calls are TRBV7-2 and TRBJ2-1; a weak D match, TRBD2 (5 bases). The CDR3 is 13 amino acids. Germline V lookup: CDR1 SGHTA, CDR2 FQGNSA. Deletions cut 5 bases from V and 8 bases from J, with 13 bases between. The CDR3: CASSLTRADEQFF. DNA for the CDR3: TGTGCCAGCAGCCTTACTAGGGCGGATGAGCAGTTCTTC.

This clone appeared many times. V and J are TRBV5-6 and TRBJ2-3, with D perhaps TRBD2 (5 bases). Germline CDR1 SGHDT, CDR2 YYEEEE. The CDR3 extends over 16 amino acids. Trimming stripped 0 bases from V and 4 bases from J, with 15 bases between. For the CDR3, the DNA is TGTGCCAGCAGCTTGGTGAGAGGGTGGTGGGCAGATACGCAGTATTTT. Translating gives CASSLVRGWWADTQYF.

J is TRBJ2-7 and V is TRBV18; tentative D call: TRBD1 (6 bases). There are 13 residues in the CDR3. The V gene lost 3 bases and the J gene lost 6 bases, with 12 bases spanning the gap. Germline-derived CDR1 and CDR2 are KGHSH and LQKENI. This CDR3 is CASSPTTGGEQYF. The CDR3 coding sequence is TGTGCCAGCTCACCTACGACAGGCGGCGAGCAGTACTTC.

V is TRBV2 and J is TRBJ2-6, with 8 bases fitting TRBD2. V shed 7 bases, J shed 0 bases, and the junction held 2 bases outside the gene matches. Germline V gives CDR1 SNHLY, CDR2 FYNNEI. The length of the CDR3 is 15 residues. CDR3 bases: TGTGCCAGCACGGGGGGGTCCTCTGGGGCCAACGTCCTGACTTTC. This gives the protein CASTGGSSGANVLTF.

In its sample, this clone was seen a few times. In nucleotides, the CDR3 is TGTGCCAGCAGTGGTGGGAGATCCTACAATGAGCAGTTCTTC. Translating gives CASSGGRSYNEQFF. The V gene is TRBV25-1, the J gene TRBJ2-1; possible D gene TRBD2, 5 bases. Trimming pared 4 bases from V and 1 base from J, leaving 8 bases between. Per the germline V gene, CDR1 is MGHDK and CDR2 is SYGVNS. The CDR3 totals 14 residues.

About this clone: Other DNA sequences within the sample encode an identical CDR3. CDR3 nucleotide sequence: TGTGCCAGCAGCCCTAGCGGGAGGAGCTACGAGCAGTACTTC. Translated, it gives CASSPSGRSYEQYF. The rearrangement links TRBV28 to TRBJ2-7; 11 bases are shared with TRBD2. Per the germline V gene, CDR1 is MDHEN and CDR2 is SYDVKM. V dropped 6 bases and J dropped 3; count of bases not matched to a gene: 4. CDR3 length: 14 residues.

The chain uses TRBV19 and TRBJ2-2; D is ambiguous. Germline CDR1 reads LNHDA; CDR2 reads SQIVND (reference sequence). V was pared by 4 bases and J by 7 bases, with 7 bases between. The CDR3 covers 12 residues. The CDR3 protein is CASSTQRGELFF. The CDR3 nucleotides read TGTGCCAGTAGTACCCAACGCGGGGAGCTGTTTTTT.

This clone was picked up a small number of times. The chain uses TRBV27 and TRBJ2-1; 8 bases align to TRBD2. The V gene end was trimmed by 0 bases and the J gene end by 4 bases; junction bases not matched to a gene: 5. The CDR3 is 16 residues long. In germline, CDR1 is MNHEY, CDR2 SMNVEV (reference sequence). The DNA of the CDR3 is TGTGCCAGCAGTTTATCCGGGACTAGAGGATACAATGAGCAGTTCTTC. Protein sequence: CASSLSGTRGYNEQFF.

This clone was counted many times. Other DNA sequences in this sample translate to the same CDR3. This sequence joins TRBV9 and TRBJ2-1; no reliable D call. The germline V gene has CDR1 SGDLS and CDR2 YYNGEE. The germline V and J ends were trimmed by 2 bases and 0 bases, with 9 bases remaining between them. CDR3 length: 15 residues. The CDR3 bases are TGTGCCAGCAGCGTCAAGATTAGCTCCTACAATGAGCAGTTCTTC. It specifies CASSVKISSYNEQFF.

The V call is TRBV7-3, the J call TRBJ2-1, with TRBD1 as a possible D gene (5 bases). Trimming left V 5 bases short and J 6 bases short, with 11 bases between. The CDR3 runs 13 residues. From germline, CDR1 is SGHTA and CDR2 FQGTGA. CDR3: CASSQSQGNEQFF. The CDR3 coding sequence is TGTGCCAGCAGCCAATCTCAGGGCAATGAGCAGTTCTTC. The full variable domain, rest sourced from reference TRBV7-3 and TRBJ2-1, is GAGVSQTPSNKVTEKGKYVELRCDPISGHTALYWYRQSLGQGPEFLIYFQGTGAADDSGLPNDRFFAVRPEGSVSTLKIQRTERGDSAVYLCASSQSQGNEQFFGPGTRLTVL.

The chain employs TRBV7-2 and TRBJ2-2; TRBD2 might be the D (5 bases). CDR1 is SGHTA, CDR2 FQGNSA, per germline. V lost 5 bases to trimming and J lost 6 bases, with 16 bases between them. This CDR3 has 15 amino acids. The CDR3 is CASSQGRYPAGELFF. CDR3 DNA sequence: TGTGCCAGCAGCCAAGGGAGATATCCGGCCGGGGAGCTGTTTTTT.